A selection of T cell receptor beta chains follows, all from one sample in a study of cytomegalovirus exposure and HLA in healthy donors. Clones were sequenced by immunoSEQ multiplex PCR, and TCRdb holds only the in-frame ones, with some missing. The table shows 150,000 to 200,000 clones, with roughly 84% occurring only once. The sample comprised PBMCs. The receptor source for this set is a girl aged 2 to 9 in good health and CMV-seropositive. Both conserved end residues are part of each CDR3.

V gene: TRBV25-1
CDR3 length: 14
J gene: TRBJ2-5
CDR3 protein: CASSDLAGGETQYF

V gene: TRBV20-1
CDR3 length: 11
J gene: TRBJ1-1
CDR3 protein: CSADPTGVAFF

V gene: TRBV6-7
CDR3 length: 19
J gene: TRBJ2-3
CDR3 protein: CASSYSCPRTSGATDTQYF

V gene: TRBV18
CDR3 length: 15
J gene: TRBJ2-3
CDR3 protein: CASSPAGQGTDTQYF

V gene: TRBV19
CDR3 length: 14
J gene: TRBJ1-5
CDR3 protein: CASSWTSGGQPQHF

V gene: TRBV11-2
CDR3 length: 15
J gene: TRBJ2-7
CDR3 protein: CASSAITGGRYEQYF

V gene: TRBV5-1
CDR3 length: 16
J gene: TRBJ1-1
CDR3 protein: CASSLAQTGLNTEAFF

V gene: TRBV10-1
CDR3 length: 14
J gene: TRBJ1-1
CDR3 protein: CASSTTDGNTEAFF

V gene: TRBV18
CDR3 length: 17
J gene: TRBJ2-2
CDR3 protein: CASSPVSGRADTGELFF

V gene: TRBV6-5
CDR3 length: 14
J gene: TRBJ2-7
CDR3 protein: CASSVDSGRNEQYF

V gene: TRBV5-1
CDR3 length: 14
J gene: TRBJ1-1
CDR3 protein: CASSKDRVGWEAFF

V gene: TRBV7-9
CDR3 length: 15
J gene: TRBJ2-5
CDR3 protein: CASSLFGDIQETQYF

V gene: TRBV2
CDR3 length: 14
J gene: TRBJ2-1
CDR3 protein: CASAGLASPNEQFF

V gene: TRBV25-1
CDR3 length: 12
J gene: TRBJ2-3
CDR3 protein: CASSAKTDTQYF

V gene: TRBV5-1
CDR3 length: 15
J gene: TRBJ2-3
CDR3 protein: CASSLTGMVTDTQYF

V gene: TRBV5-1
CDR3 length: 17
J gene: TRBJ2-1
CDR3 protein: CASSLTGLAASYNEQFF

V gene: TRBV9
CDR3 length: 16
J gene: TRBJ2-1
CDR3 protein: CASSVGGSGGYNEQFF

V gene: TRBV19
CDR3 length: 17
J gene: TRBJ1-5
CDR3 protein: CASSRKRQGAHDQPQHF

V gene: TRBV7-3
CDR3 length: 14
J gene: TRBJ1-1
CDR3 protein: CASSLNGRNTEAFF

V gene: TRBV6-1
CDR3 length: 13
J gene: TRBJ1-1
CDR3 protein: CASSWATNTEAFF

V gene: TRBV11-3
CDR3 length: 17
J gene: TRBJ2-5
CDR3 protein: CASSFGGQRGIQETQYF

V gene: TRBV7-8
CDR3 length: 15
J gene: TRBJ1-2
CDR3 protein: CASSSEGGVIYGYTF

V gene: TRBV28
CDR3 length: 18
J gene: TRBJ1-1
CDR3 protein: CASSSTASWGGLNTEAFF

V gene: TRBV11-1
CDR3 length: 14
J gene: TRBJ1-1
CDR3 protein: CASSLAGGNTEAFF

V gene: TRBV29-1
CDR3 length: 13
J gene: TRBJ1-3
CDR3 protein: CSAEGASGNTIYF

V gene: TRBV27
CDR3 length: 15
J gene: TRBJ2-7
CDR3 protein: CASSSTGTGVYEQYF

V gene: TRBV7-2
CDR3 length: 15
J gene: TRBJ1-3
CDR3 protein: CASSPYGGSGNTIYF

V gene: TRBV6-1
CDR3 length: 14
J gene: TRBJ2-7
CDR3 protein: CASSESGGSYEQYF

V gene: TRBV28
CDR3 length: 14
J gene: TRBJ2-7
CDR3 protein: CASSFGGGISEQYF

V gene: TRBV4-1
CDR3 length: 15
J gene: TRBJ2-3
CDR3 protein: CASSQEEHAGDTQYF

V gene: TRBV19
CDR3 length: 15
J gene: TRBJ2-5
CDR3 protein: CASSLPGGEGETQYF

V gene: TRBV5-1
CDR3 length: 15
J gene: TRBJ2-7
CDR3 protein: CASSARRGFAYEQYF

V gene: TRBV21-1
CDR3 length: 13
J gene: TRBJ1-2
CDR3 protein: CASRTILNYGYTF

V gene: TRBV11-3
CDR3 length: 13
J gene: TRBJ1-1
CDR3 protein: CASSFNRDTEAFF

V gene: TRBV12-5
CDR3 length: 15
J gene: TRBJ2-1
CDR3 protein: CASGQGTSVYNEQFF

V gene: TRBV7-5
CDR3 length: 17
J gene: TRBJ1-2
CDR3 protein: CARSVTSEEGANYGYTF

V gene: TRBV28
CDR3 length: 17
J gene: TRBJ2-1
CDR3 protein: CASSLDPSGSSYNEQFF

V gene: TRBV28
CDR3 length: 13
J gene: TRBJ1-1
CDR3 protein: CASSLTVNTEAFF

V gene: TRBV7-2
CDR3 length: 16
J gene: TRBJ1-5
CDR3 protein: CASSLFGGTSNQPQHF

V gene: TRBV28
CDR3 length: 12
J gene: TRBJ2-3
CDR3 protein: CASSPPDRPRIF

V gene: TRBV4-1
CDR3 length: 15
J gene: TRBJ2-7
CDR3 protein: CASSPALGAPYEQYF

V gene: TRBV13
CDR3 length: 14
J gene: TRBJ2-7
CDR3 protein: CASSWSTAPGEQYF